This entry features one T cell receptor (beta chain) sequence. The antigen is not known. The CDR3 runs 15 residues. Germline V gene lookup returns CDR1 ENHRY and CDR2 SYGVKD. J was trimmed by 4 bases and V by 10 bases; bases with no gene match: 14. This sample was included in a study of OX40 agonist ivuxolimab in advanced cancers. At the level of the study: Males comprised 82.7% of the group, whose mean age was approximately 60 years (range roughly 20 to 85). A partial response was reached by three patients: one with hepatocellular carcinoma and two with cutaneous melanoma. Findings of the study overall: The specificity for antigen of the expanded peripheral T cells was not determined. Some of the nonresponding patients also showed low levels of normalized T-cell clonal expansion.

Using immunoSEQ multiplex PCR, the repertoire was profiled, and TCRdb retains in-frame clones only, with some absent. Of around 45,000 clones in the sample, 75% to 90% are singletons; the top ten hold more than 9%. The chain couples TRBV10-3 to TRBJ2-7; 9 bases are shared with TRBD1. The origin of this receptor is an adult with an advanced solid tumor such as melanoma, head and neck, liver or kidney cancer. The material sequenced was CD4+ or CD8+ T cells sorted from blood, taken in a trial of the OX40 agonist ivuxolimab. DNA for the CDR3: TGTGCCACCAGACCGGGACAGGGAGTCGATTACGAGCAGTACTTC. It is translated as CATRPGQGVDYEQYF.